This TCR beta chain was identified during a study of radiotherapy plus CTLA-4 blockade in lung cancer. The overall study: 15% to 20% of patients responded objectively, and 31% achieved disease control.

General study points: Interferon-beta and early blood T cell clone dynamics reportedly predicted response best. Radiotherapy plus ipilimumab was followed by expansion in blood of tumor-derived TCR clones.

Comments on this clone: Its specificity is unknown.

Produced via immunoSEQ multiplex PCR; TCRdb's table is partial and in-frame only. The top ten clones hold less than 5% of a sample with some 66,000 clones, about four fifths of them seen once. This CDR3 has 16 residues. Looked up from germline, CDR1 is MDHEN and CDR2 is SYDVKM. Trimming pared 5 bases from V and 6 bases from J, leaving 19 bases between. The clonotype originates from a human donor with non-small cell lung cancer who had a partial response to radiotherapy plus ipilimumab. The sample here was peripheral blood, taken from a patient treated with radiotherapy plus ipilimumab. The chain couples TRBV28 to TRBJ1-4, with D tentatively TRBD1 (6 bases). The CDR3 DNA sequence: TGTGCCAGCAGTCGCTTACAAGGGGGGGCAGATGAAAAACTGTTTTTT. Protein: CASSRLQGGADEKLFF.